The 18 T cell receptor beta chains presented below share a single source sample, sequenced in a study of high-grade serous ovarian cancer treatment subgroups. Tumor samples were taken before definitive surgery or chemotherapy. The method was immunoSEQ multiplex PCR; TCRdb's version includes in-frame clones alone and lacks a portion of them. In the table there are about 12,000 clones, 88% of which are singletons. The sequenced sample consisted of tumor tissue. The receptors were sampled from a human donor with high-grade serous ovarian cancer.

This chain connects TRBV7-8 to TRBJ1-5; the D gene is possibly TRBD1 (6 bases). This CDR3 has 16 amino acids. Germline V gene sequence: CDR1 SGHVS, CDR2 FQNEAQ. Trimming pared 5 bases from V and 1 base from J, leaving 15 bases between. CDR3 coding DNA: TGTGCCAGCAGCAATCAGGGGAGTAGGAGCAATCAGCCCCAGCATTTT. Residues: CASSNQGSRSNQPQHF.

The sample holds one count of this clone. CDR3 region: CASSELDRAYEQYF. The DNA for the CDR3 is TGTGCCAGCAGTGAACTTGACAGAGCTTACGAGCAGTACTTC. The rearrangement uses TRBV25-1 and TRBJ2-5, with D perhaps TRBD1 (5 bases). The DNA end is more similar to TRBJ2-7, so the J call may be wrong. The CDR3 is 14 amino acids. From germline, CDR1 is MGHDK and CDR2 SYGVNS.

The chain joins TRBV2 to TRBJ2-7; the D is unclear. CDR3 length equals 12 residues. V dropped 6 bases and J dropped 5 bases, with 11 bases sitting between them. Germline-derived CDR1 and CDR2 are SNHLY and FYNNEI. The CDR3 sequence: CASRAPLDEQYF. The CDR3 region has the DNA TGTGCCAGCAGGGCTCCCCTCGACGAGCAGTACTTC.

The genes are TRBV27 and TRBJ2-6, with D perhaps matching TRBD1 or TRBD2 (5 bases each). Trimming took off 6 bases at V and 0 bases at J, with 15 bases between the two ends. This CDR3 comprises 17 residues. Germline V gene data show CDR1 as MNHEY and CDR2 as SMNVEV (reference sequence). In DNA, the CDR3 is TGTGCCAGCAGCTTCCGGTGGGGGAGCTCTGGGGCCAACGTCCTGACTTTC. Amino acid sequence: CASSFRWGSSGANVLTF.

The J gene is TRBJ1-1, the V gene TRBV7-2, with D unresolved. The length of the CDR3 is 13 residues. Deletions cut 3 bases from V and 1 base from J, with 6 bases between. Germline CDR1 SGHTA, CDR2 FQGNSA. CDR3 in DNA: TGTGCCAGCAGCTTTGCGGGGAACACTGAAGCTTTCTTT. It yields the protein CASSFAGNTEAFF. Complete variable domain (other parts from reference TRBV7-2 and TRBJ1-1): GAGVSQSPSNKVTEKGKDVELRCDPISGHTALYWYRQSLGQGLEFLIYFQGNSAPDKSGLPSDRFSAERTGGSVSTLTIQRTQQEDSAVYLCASSFAGNTEAFFGQGTRLTVV.

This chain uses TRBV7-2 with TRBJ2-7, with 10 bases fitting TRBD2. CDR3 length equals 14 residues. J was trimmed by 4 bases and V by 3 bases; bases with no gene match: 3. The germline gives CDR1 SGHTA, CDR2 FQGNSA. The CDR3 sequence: CASSFLAGEYEQYF. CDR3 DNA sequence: TGTGCCAGCAGCTTCCTAGCGGGGGAATACGAGCAGTACTTC.

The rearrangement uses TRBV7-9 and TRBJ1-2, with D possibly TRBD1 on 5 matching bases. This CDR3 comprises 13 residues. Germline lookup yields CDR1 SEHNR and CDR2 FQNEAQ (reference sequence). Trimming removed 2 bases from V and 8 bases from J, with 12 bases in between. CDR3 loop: CASSLSGQGGYTF. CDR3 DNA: TGTGCCAGCAGCTTATCAGGGCAGGGCGGCTACACCTTC.

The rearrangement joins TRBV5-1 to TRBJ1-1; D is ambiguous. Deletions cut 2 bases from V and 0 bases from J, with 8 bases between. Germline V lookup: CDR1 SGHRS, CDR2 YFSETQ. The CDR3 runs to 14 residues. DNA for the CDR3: TGCGCCAGCAGCTTTAGACGCTTGAACACTGAAGCTTTCTTT. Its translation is CASSFRRLNTEAFF. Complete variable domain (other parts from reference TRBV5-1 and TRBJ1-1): KAGVTQTPRYLIKTRGQQVTLSCSPISGHRSVSWYQQTPGQGLQFLFEYFSETQRNKGNFPGRFSGRQFSNSRSEMNVSTLELGDSALYLCASSFRRLNTEAFFGQGTRLTVV.

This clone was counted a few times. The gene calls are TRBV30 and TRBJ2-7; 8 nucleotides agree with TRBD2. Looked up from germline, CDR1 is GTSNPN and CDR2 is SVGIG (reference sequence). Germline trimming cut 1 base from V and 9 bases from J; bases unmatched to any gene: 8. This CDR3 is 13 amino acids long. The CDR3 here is CAWSGDRRGAQYF. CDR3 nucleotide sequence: TGTGCCTGGAGTGGAGACCGGCGGGGGGCGCAGTACTTC. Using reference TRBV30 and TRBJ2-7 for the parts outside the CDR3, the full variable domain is SQTIHQWPATLVQPVGSPLSLECTVEGTSNPNLYWYRQAAGRGLQLLFYSVGIGQISSEVPQNLSASRPQDRQFILSSKKLLLSDSGFYLCAWSGDRRGAQYFGPGTRLTVT.

CDR3: CASSRTGGYNSPLHF. CDR3 sequence (DNA): TGTGCCAGCAGTCGGACAGGGGGATATAATTCACCCCTCCACTTT. This chain joins TRBV6-6 and TRBJ1-6; TRBD1 matches 10 bases. Germline CDR1 reads MNHNY; CDR2 reads SVGAGI (reference sequence). The CDR3 consists of 15 residues. Trimming cost V 5 bases and J 4 bases; bases outside gene matches: 2.

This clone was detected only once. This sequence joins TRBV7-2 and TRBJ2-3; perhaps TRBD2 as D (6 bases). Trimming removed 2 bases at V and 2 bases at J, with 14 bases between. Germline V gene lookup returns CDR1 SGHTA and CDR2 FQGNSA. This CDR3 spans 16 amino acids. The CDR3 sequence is CASSLMGGASTDTQYF. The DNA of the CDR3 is TGTGCCAGCAGCTTAATGGGCGGGGCCTCCACAGATACGCAGTATTTT.

The CDR3 sequence is CASSLGQGNQPQHF. In nucleotides, the CDR3 is TGTGCCAGCAGCTTAGGACAGGGAAATCAGCCCCAGCATTTT. The V gene is TRBV7-8, the J gene TRBJ1-5, with 7 bases fitting TRBD1. The CDR3 consists of 14 residues. Looked up from germline, CDR1 is SGHVS and CDR2 is FQNEAQ. Trimming cost V 1 base and J 4 bases; bases outside gene matches: 1.

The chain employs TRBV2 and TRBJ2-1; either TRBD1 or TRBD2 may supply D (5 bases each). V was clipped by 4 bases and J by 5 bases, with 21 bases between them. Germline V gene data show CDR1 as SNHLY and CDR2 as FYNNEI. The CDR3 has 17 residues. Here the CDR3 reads CASSGGLWGPLNNEQFF. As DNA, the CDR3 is TGTGCCAGCAGTGGAGGTCTCTGGGGACCCCTAAACAATGAGCAGTTCTTC.

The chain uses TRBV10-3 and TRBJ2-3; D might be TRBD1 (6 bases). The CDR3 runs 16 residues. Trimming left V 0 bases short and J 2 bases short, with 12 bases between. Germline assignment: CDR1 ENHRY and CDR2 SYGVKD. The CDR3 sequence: CAISESGTGITDTQYF. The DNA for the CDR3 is TGTGCCATCAGTGAGTCGGGAACAGGGATCACAGATACGCAGTATTTT.

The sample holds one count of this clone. The CDR3 spells CASSPTGAGRETQYF. DNA for the CDR3: TGTGCCAGCAGCCCGACAGGGGCCGGGCGGGAGACCCAGTACTTC. V and J are TRBV2 and TRBJ2-5, with 8 positions matching TRBD1. V was clipped by 6 bases and J by 5 bases; unmatched bases: 11. Germline V gives CDR1 SNHLY, CDR2 FYNNEI. The CDR3 totals 15 residues.

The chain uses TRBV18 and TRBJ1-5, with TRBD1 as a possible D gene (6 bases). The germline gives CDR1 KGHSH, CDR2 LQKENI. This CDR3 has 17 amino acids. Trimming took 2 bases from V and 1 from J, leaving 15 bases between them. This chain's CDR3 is CASSPVQGSTSNQPQHF. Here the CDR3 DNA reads TGTGCCAGCTCACCAGTTCAGGGGAGTACGAGCAATCAGCCCCAGCATTTT.

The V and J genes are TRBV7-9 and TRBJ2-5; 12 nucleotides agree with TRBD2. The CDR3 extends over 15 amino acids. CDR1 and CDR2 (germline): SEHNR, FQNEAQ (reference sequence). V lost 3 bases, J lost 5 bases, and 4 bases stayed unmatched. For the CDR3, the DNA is TGTGCCAGCAGCTTTGTGACTAGCGGGGGTGAGACCCAGTACTTC. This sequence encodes CASSFVTSGGETQYF.

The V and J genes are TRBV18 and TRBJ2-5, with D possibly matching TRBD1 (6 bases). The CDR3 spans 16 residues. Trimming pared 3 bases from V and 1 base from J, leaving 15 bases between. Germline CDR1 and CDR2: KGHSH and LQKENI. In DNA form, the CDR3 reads TGTGCCAGCTCACCCAACCGGGACACCCGCCAAGAGACCCAGTACTTC. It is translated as CASSPNRDTRQETQYF. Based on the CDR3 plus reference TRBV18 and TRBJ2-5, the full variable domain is NAGVMQNPRHLVRRRGQEARLRCSPMKGHSHVYWYRQLPEEGLKFMVYLQKENIIDESGMPKERFSAEFPKEGPSILRIQQVVRGDSAAYFCASSPNRDTRQETQYFGPGTRLLVL.